This T cell receptor (beta chain) was identified during a study of blood T cell repertoires in COVID-19. Everyone who took part was about 18 to 89 years old, and they came from 20 to 25 US areas. Generated by immunoSEQ multiplex PCR, the TCRdb table keeps only in-frame clones and is missing some. Among about 210,000 clones listed, 80% to 90% were seen once. The CDR3 consists of 16 residues. V gave up 4 bases and J gave up 4 bases, with 18 bases separating them. Germline loops: CDR1 SGHRS, CDR2 YFSETQ. This receptor was obtained from a man aged 35 to 55 who had recovered from COVID-19. V usage is TRBV5-1 and J usage is TRBJ2-1; possibly TRBD1 for D (6 bases). The sequenced sample consisted of PBMCs or T cells enriched from blood (not recorded which). The CDR3 spells CASSQTGTPQYNEQFF. DNA for the CDR3: TGCGCCAGCAGCCAAACCGGGACACCCCAGTACAATGAGCAGTTCTTC.